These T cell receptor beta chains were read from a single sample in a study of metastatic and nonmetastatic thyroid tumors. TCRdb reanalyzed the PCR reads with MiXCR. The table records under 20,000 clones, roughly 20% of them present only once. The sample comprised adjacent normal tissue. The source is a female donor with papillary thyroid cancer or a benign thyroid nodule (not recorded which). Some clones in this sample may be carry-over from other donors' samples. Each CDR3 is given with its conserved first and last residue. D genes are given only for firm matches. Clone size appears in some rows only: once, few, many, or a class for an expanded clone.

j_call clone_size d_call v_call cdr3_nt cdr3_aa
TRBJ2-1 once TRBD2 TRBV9 TGTGCCAGCAGCGTAGTGGGACAGGGGACTAGCGGGAGTAGGGATGAGCAGTTCTTC CASSVVGQGTSGSRDEQFF
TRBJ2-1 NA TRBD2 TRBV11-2 TGTGCCAGCAGGACAACCGGGACTAGCGGGAGTGGTGGGCAGTTCTTC CASRTTGTSGSGGQFF
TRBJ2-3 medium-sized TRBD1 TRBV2 TGTGCCAGCAGCCACCGGGACAGGGATTTAGATACGCAGTATTTT CASSHRDRDLDTQYF
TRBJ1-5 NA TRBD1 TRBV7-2 TGTGCCAGCAGCTTTAAAGCAGGGGGCCAGCCCCAGCATTTT CASSFKAGGQPQHF
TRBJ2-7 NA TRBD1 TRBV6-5 TGTGCCAGCAGTTACAGACAGGGGGCGGGGGAGCAGTACTTC CASSYRQGAGEQYF
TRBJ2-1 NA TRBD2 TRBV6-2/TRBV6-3 TGTGCCAGCAGTTACGGCGGGAGGGCCTACAATGAGCAGTTCTTC CASSYGGRAYNEQFF
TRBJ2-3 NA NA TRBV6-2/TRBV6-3 TGTGCCAGCAGTAGGCGGCGGCGAAGCACAGATACGCAGTATTTT CASSRRRRSTDTQYF
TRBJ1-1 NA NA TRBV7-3 TGTGCCAGCAGCTCCGGTCCCAGACGGGGAGCTTTCTTT CASSSGPRRGAFF
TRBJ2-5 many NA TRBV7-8 TGTGCCAGCAGCTACCAGGCGTACGAAGAGACCCAGTACTTC CASSYQAYEETQYF
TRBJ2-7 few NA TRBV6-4 TGTGCCAGCAGGAAGGAAAGAGGCTACGAGCAGTACTTC CASRKERGYEQYF
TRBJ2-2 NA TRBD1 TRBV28 TGTGCCAGCAGTCCAAGGCCGGGACAGGGGTTCGGGGAGCTGTTTTTT CASSPRPGQGFGELFF
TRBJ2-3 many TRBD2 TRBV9 TGTGCCAGCAGCGTATCGGGGGGTGGCACAGATACGCAGTATTTT CASSVSGGGTDTQYF
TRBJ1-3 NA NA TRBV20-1 TGCAGTGCCAGAGGACAGGGAAACACCATATATTTT CSARGQGNTIYF
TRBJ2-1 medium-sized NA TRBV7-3 TGTGCCAGCAGCTTATACCAGGACAATGAGCAGTTCTTC CASSLYQDNEQFF
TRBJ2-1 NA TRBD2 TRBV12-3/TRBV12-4 TGTGCCAGCAGGCTAGCGGGAGGGGACAATGAGCAGTTCTTC CASRLAGGDNEQFF
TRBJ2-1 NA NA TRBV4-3 TGCGCCAGCAGCCAAGAGGGAGTCGGTCGTACCTACAATGAGCAGTTCTTC CASSQEGVGRTYNEQFF
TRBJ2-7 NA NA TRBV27 TGTGCCAGCAGCTTGGAGGGAAGGGTTAGACCCTACTACGAGCAGTACTTC CASSLEGRVRPYYEQYF
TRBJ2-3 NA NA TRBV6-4 TGTGCCAGCAGTGACGGCGGGACAGATACTCAGTATTTT CASSDGGTDTQYF
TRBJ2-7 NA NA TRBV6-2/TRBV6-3 TGTGCCAGCAGTTATGCCGGACCGGGACGTGACTACGAGCAGTACTTC CASSYAGPGRDYEQYF
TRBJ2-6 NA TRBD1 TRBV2 TGTGCCAGCACCGGGACAGGGGGTTCAGGGGCCAACGTCCTGACTTTC CASTGTGGSGANVLTF
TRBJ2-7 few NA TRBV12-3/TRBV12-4 TGTGCCAGCAGCTCGGACGGAAGATACGAGCAGTACTTC CASSSDGRYEQYF
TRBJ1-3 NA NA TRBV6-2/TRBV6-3 TGTGCCAGCAGTTACTCGAAAGAGCTCTCTGACATCCGCCCTGGAAACACCATATATTTT CASSYSKELSDIRPGNTIYF
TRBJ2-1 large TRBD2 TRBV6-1 TGTGCCAGCAGTGAAGCTACTGGACTAGCGGGATACAATGAGCAGTTCTTC CASSEATGLAGYNEQFF
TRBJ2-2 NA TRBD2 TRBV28 TGTGCCGGCAGGACTAGCGGGAGCCCCATCACCGGGGAGCTGTTTTTT CAGRTSGSPITGELFF
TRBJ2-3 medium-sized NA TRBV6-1 TGTGCCAGCAGCTTAGCGGCCCGCACAGATACGCAGTATTTT CASSLAARTDTQYF
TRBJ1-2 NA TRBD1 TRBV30 TGTGCCGTCACCGGGACAGGACCTTGGTATGGCTACACCTTC CAVTGTGPWYGYTF
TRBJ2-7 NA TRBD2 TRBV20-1 TGCAGTGCCACAGCCGGGACTAGCGGGAGAGTGCAGTACTTC CSATAGTSGRVQYF
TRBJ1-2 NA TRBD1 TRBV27 TGTGCCAGCAGTTTCGACAGGGCTGGTGGCTACACCTTC CASSFDRAGGYTF
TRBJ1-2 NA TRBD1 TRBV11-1 TGTGCCAGCGATGGTGTACCAGGGGGCGCGTTTGGCGGCTACACCTTC CASDGVPGGAFGGYTF
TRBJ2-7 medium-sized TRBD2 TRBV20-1 TGCAGTGCCGAAATAGCGGGAGGGGGGGACTACGAGCAGTACTTC CSAEIAGGGDYEQYF
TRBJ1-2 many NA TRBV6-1 TGTGCCAGCAGTGAAGCATCACAAGGACGCTATGGCTACACCTTC CASSEASQGRYGYTF
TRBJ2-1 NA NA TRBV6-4 TGTGCCAGCAGTGACCCCACCACTAGCCGGACAAACAATGAGCAGTTCTTC CASSDPTTSRTNNEQFF
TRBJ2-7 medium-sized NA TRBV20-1 TGCAGTGCTAGAGGGCAGAGGGGAGACAGCTCCTACGAGCAGTACTTC CSARGQRGDSSYEQYF
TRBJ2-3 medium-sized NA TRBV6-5 TGTGCCAGCAGTTACTCGACATCGGGGGATACGCAGTATTTT CASSYSTSGDTQYF
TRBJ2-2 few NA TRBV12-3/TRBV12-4 TGTGCCAGCAGTTGGGGGAGGCCCGGGGAGCTGTTTTTT CASSWGRPGELFF
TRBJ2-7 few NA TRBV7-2 TGTGCCAGCAGCTTGGGAGGCGGCGCCTACGAGCAGTACTTC CASSLGGGAYEQYF
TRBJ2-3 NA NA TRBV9 TGTGACAGCAGCGTATATGAGGGAGTCACAGATACGCAGTATTTT CDSSVYEGVTDTQYF
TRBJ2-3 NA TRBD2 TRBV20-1 TGCATTGCGGCGACTAGCGGGAGGTGGTGGTACGACCTCGATACGCAGTATTTT CIAATSGRWWYDLDTQYF
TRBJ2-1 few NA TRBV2 TGTGCCAGCAGTGCCGGACAGTTCGATGAGCAGTTCTTC CASSAGQFDEQFF
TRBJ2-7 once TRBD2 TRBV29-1 TGTCTCTTTAATAGGTGCTGCGGGACTAGCGGGATCTCCTACGAGCAGTACTTC CLFNRCCGTSGISYEQYF
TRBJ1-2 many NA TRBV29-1 TGCAGCGTTGAAGACCAGCACTATGGCTACACCTTC CSVEDQHYGYTF
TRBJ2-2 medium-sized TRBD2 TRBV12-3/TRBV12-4 TGTGCCAGCAGTTTGAGCGGGAGTGGTGCCGGGGAGCTGTTTTTT CASSLSGSGAGELFF
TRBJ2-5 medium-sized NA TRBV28 TGTGCCAGCACTAGGGGAGGGGGCTCCCAGTACTTC CASTRGGGSQYF
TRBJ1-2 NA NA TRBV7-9 TGTCCCAGCAGATCAAGCGGGGCTAACTATGTCTACACCTTC CPSRSSGANYVYTF
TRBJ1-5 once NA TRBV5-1 TGCGCCAGCAGCTTGGGGGAATCGAGGCAGCCCCAGCATTTT CASSLGESRQPQHF
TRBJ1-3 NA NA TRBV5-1 TGCGCCAGCAGCTCCGGAGAGGGATCTGGAAACACCATATATTTT CASSSGEGSGNTIYF
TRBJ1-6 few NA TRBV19 TGTGCCAGTAGTAGTCCCGCAGGGTCACCCCTCCACTTT CASSSPAGSPLHF
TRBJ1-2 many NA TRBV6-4 TGTGCCAGCAGTGACACCCCACAGGGCCTAGGAGGCTACACCTTC CASSDTPQGLGGYTF
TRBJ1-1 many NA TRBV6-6 TGTGCCAGCAGTTACCGGGGGGGCAGGACTGAAGCTTTCTTT CASSYRGGRTEAFF
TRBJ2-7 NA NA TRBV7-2 TGTGCCAGCAGCCCCTCTGGCGGACAAAGCTACGAGCAGTACTTC CASSPSGGQSYEQYF
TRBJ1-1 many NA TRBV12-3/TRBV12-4 TGTGCCAGCAGTTTATATGGGGCGGAAGCTTTCTTT CASSLYGAEAFF
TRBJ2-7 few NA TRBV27 TGTGCCAGCAGTTCCCAGGGGGGGACCCTAAACGAGCAGTACTTC CASSSQGGTLNEQYF